These T cell receptor beta chains were read from a single sample in a study of blood T cell dynamics during melanoma immunotherapy. The assay was immunoSEQ multiplex PCR, and TCRdb's table has in-frame clones only and misses some. This sample has about 1,600 clones, with about 85% found just once. Sequencing used blood, obtained from a patient treated with checkpoint blockade. The receptors derive from a human donor with melanoma. Both conserved end residues are part of each CDR3. The D gene is left open where the match is weak. Not all rows give a size; the values are once, few, many and, for expanded clones, a class.

TRBV5-6,12,few,.,TRBJ1-1,TGTGCCAGCAGCTTTGGAATGGGAGAGGCTTTCTTT,CASSFGMGEAFF
TRBV4-2,15,.,TRBD2,TRBJ2-2,TGTGCCAGCAGCCCGGGACTAGCGGGGCACGGGGAGCTGTTTTTT,CASSPGLAGHGELFF
TRBV5-4,15,.,TRBD1,TRBJ1-4,TGTGCCAGCAGCTTGCCGGGACAGGGGAGTGAAAAACTGTTTTTT,CASSLPGQGSEKLFF
TRBV6-4,14,.,.,TRBJ1-5,TGTGCCAGCAGTGACCAGGGAGGAAATCAGCCCCAGCATTTT,CASSDQGGNQPQHF
TRBV2,14,.,.,TRBJ2-7,TGTGCCAGCAGGTTCGAAGGGGGTCGCTACGAGCAGTACTTC,CASRFEGGRYEQYF
TRBV7-2,13,.,.,TRBJ2-1,TGTGCCAGCAGCTTTACAGGTAACAATGAGCAGTTCTTC,CASSFTGNNEQFF
TRBV6-6,14,.,TRBD1,TRBJ1-1,TGTGCCAGCAGGGGACAGTCCGTTGGCACTGAAGCTTTCTTT,CASRGQSVGTEAFF
TRBV7-9,14,.,.,TRBJ1-1,TGTGCCAGCAGCTATCAGGGAATGAACACTGAAGCTTTCTTT,CASSYQGMNTEAFF
TRBV5-1,16,.,TRBD1,TRBJ1-5,TGCGCCAGCAGCTTGGGGGGTACAGGGGGCGATCAGCCCCAGCATTTT,CASSLGGTGGDQPQHF
TRBV30,18,.,.,TRBJ1-2,TGTGCCTGGATATGGGGGGTACCGGACCTCGTCAATAACTATGGCTACACCTTC,CAWIWGVPDLVNNYGYTF
TRBV19,15,few,.,TRBJ2-7,TGTGCCAGTAGTACTACTTCAGGGGTAGGCTACGAGCAGTACTTC,CASSTTSGVGYEQYF
TRBV19,17,.,.,TRBJ1-5,TGTGCCAGTAGTATAAACCCCCCGGGCTATAGCAATCAGCCCCAGCATTTT,CASSINPPGYSNQPQHF
TRBV25-1,13,.,TRBD1,TRBJ1-2,TGTGCCACCATGACAGGGGGAGGCTATGGCTACACCTTC,CATMTGGGYGYTF
TRBV30,13,large,.,TRBJ1-1,TGTGCCCGACGGCGGCCCCAGAACACTGAAGCTTTCTTT,CARRRPQNTEAFF
TRBV19,14,.,.,TRBJ2-1,TGTGCCAGCAATTCCGATAGCTCCTACAATGAGCAGTTCTTC,CASNSDSSYNEQFF
TRBV13,16,.,.,TRBJ2-2,TGTGCCAGCAGCCGAGAGGGGGAATCTAGCACCGGGGAGCTGTTTTTT,CASSREGESSTGELFF
TRBV5-4,13,.,TRBD1,TRBJ1-2,TGTGCCAGCAGCGTCGGACAGGGAGATGGCTACACCTTC,CASSVGQGDGYTF